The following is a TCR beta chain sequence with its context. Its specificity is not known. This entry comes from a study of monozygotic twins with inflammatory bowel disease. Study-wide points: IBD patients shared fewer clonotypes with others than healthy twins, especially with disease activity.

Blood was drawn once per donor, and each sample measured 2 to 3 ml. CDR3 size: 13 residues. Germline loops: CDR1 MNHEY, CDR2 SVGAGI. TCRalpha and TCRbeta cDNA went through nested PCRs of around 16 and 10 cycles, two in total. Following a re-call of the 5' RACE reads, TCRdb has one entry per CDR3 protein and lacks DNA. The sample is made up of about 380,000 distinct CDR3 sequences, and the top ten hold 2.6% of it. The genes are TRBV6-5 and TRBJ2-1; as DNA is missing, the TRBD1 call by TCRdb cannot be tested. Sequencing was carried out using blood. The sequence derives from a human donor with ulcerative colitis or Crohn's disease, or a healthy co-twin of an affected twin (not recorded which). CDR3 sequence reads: CASSPHLRGQEFF.